This T cell receptor (beta chain) was captured in a study of T cells in Graves' hyperthyroidism and ophthalmopathy. Overall study context: Once the initial diagnosis was made, peripheral blood was obtained before any treatment. Whole-study results and caveats: Most expanded thyroid clonotypes above 0.001 recurred in blood.

Stable Graves' hyperthyroidism meant no ophthalmopathy progression within 18 months. Diagnosis rested on symptoms, serum thyroxine and TRAb, thyroid ultrasound, and orbital computed tomography. This clonotype was recorded many times. What it binds is not known. Authors of the study amplified TCR beta CDR3 regions from RNA transcripts. During a first-round RT-PCR of the TCR CDR3, the HTBI primer set was used. In TCRdb, the multiplex PCR reads were re-called with MiXCR into one record per CDR3 protein. The sample comprises approximately 600,000 distinct CDR3 sequences, 15% to 20% of which are singletons, and less than 4.5% rests with the top ten. CDR1 SQVTM and CDR2 ANQGSEA come from the germline V gene. Trimming removed 7 bases from V and 0 bases from J, with 12 bases in between. The CDR3 sequence is 13 residues long.

The source is a woman between 25 and 40 years old with Graves' hyperthyroidism. The sample comprised blood. The chain uses TRBV29-1 and TRBJ1-1, with D possibly TRBD1 on 6 matching bases. CDR3 coding DNA: TGCAGCGGTGGACAGTTCATGAACACTGAAGCTTTCTTT. Its translation: CSGGQFMNTEAFF.